This is a list of T cell receptor beta chains from one sample in a study of OX40 agonist ivuxolimab in advanced cancers. The table came from immunoSEQ multiplex PCR; TCRdb's copy has only in-frame clones and leaves some out. The sample has tens of thousands of clones, roughly 84% seen once; the top ten hold roughly a sixth. Material: CD4+ or CD8+ T cells sorted from blood, obtained in a trial of the OX40 agonist ivuxolimab. The receptors originated from an adult with an advanced solid tumor such as melanoma, head and neck, liver or kidney cancer. The CDR3 runs from the conserved cysteine through the conserved F or W. Fields, in order: V gene, clone size, J gene, D gene, CDR3 protein, CDR3 DNA. A D gene is named only where the DNA matches it firmly. Only some rows state a clone size, as once, few, many or a class for expanded clones.

>TRBV9|once|TRBJ2-7|.
CASSPPSDEQYF
TGTGCCAGCAGCCCCCCCTCAGACGAGCAGTACTTC
>TRBV15|.|TRBJ2-7|TRBD1
CATSRDGTELYEQYF
TGTGCCACCAGCAGAGACGGGACAGAGCTGTACGAGCAGTACTTC
>TRBV18|.|TRBJ1-4|TRBD1
CASSPPGQANEKLFF
TGTGCCAGCTCACCGCCGGGACAGGCTAATGAAAAACTGTTTTTT
>TRBV21-1|.|TRBJ2-1|.
CASSKVAGLPCSYNEQFF
TGTGCCAGCAGCAAAGTAGCGGGACTTCCGTGCTCCTACAATGAGCAGTTCTTC
>TRBV6-1|.|TRBJ1-5|.
CASKQGQPQHF
TGTGCCAGCAAACAGGGACAGCCCCAGCATTTT
>TRBV4-1|.|TRBJ2-7|.
CASSQDGGTLSYEQYF
TGCGCCAGCAGCCAAGATGGGGGGACGCTATCCTACGAGCAGTACTTC
>TRBV4-1|.|TRBJ2-5|TRBD2
CASSQPSGGAETQYF
TGCGCCAGCAGCCAGCCTAGCGGTGGTGCGGAGACCCAGTACTTC
>TRBV7-2|.|TRBJ2-1|TRBD2
CASSLGGGSYNEQFF
TGTGCCAGCAGCTTGGGCGGGGGATCCTACAATGAGCAGTTCTTC
>TRBV29-1|.|TRBJ1-2|.
CSVVQESGGYTF
TGCAGCGTTGTTCAGGAGTCGGGAGGCTACACCTTC
>TRBV2|.|TRBJ2-4|.
CASSEALRASYF
TGTGCCAGCAGTGAAGCGTTAAGGGCGAGTTACTTC
>TRBV7-8|few|TRBJ2-5|TRBD2
CASSLELAGETQYF
TGTGCCAGCAGCTTAGAGCTAGCGGGAGAGACCCAGTACTTC
>TRBV7-8|.|TRBJ2-3|.
CASSLAGGRADTQYF
TGTGCCAGCAGCTTAGCGGGGGGGCGGGCAGATACGCAGTATTTT
>TRBV27|.|TRBJ2-1|.
CASSLGTLLSEQFF
TGTGCCAGCAGTTTGGGGACTCTCCTTTCCGAGCAGTTCTTC
>TRBV4-1|.|TRBJ2-2|.
CASSRSGFQTGELFF
TGCGCCAGCTCCCGGTCAGGATTCCAAACCGGGGAGCTGTTTTTT
>TRBV11-2|.|TRBJ2-7|.
CASSYRDGTYEQYF
TGTGCCAGCAGCTACCGGGACGGTACCTACGAGCAGTACTTC
>TRBV7-2|.|TRBJ2-3|TRBD2
CASRAGGDTQYF
TGTGCCAGCAGGGCGGGGGGGGATACGCAGTATTTT
>TRBV5-1|.|TRBJ2-1|.
CASSFGKANEQFF
TGCGCCAGCAGCTTTGGGAAGGCCAATGAGCAGTTCTTC
>TRBV29-1|.|TRBJ1-1|.
CSVEGPWNTEAFF
TGCAGCGTTGAGGGCCCTTGGAACACTGAAGCTTTCTTT
>TRBV30|.|TRBJ1-3|.
CAWSHRAGNTIYF
TGTGCCTGGAGCCACAGGGCTGGAAACACCATATATTTT
>TRBV28|.|TRBJ2-7|.
CASSPLRQGGYEQYF
TGTGCCAGCAGCCCATTACGGCAGGGGGGCTACGAGCAGTACTTC
>TRBV5-8|.|TRBJ2-7|TRBD2
CASSEGLAGPHF
TGTGCCAGCAGCGAGGGACTAGCGGGACCCCACTTC
>TRBV5-1|.|TRBJ2-7|TRBD2
CASGPETGGLYEQYF
TGCGCCAGCGGTCCTGAAACGGGGGGGCTCTACGAGCAGTACTTC
>TRBV13|.|TRBJ2-7|.
CASSIWTGAYEQYF
TGTGCCAGCAGCATCTGGACCGGGGCCTACGAGCAGTACTTC
>TRBV7-2|once|TRBJ2-3|TRBD2
CASSYLAGGPSDTQYF
TGTGCCAGCAGCTATCTTGCGGGGGGGCCCTCAGATACGCAGTATTTT
>TRBV4-3|.|TRBJ2-2|.
CASSQLALGGTGELFF
TGCGCCAGCAGCCAGTTAGCGCTCGGGGGCACCGGGGAGCTGTTTTTT
>TRBV27|.|TRBJ2-5|TRBD1
CASSRTGAQYQETQYF
TGTGCCAGCAGTCGGACAGGGGCCCAGTACCAAGAGACCCAGTACTTC
>TRBV23-1|.|TRBJ2-1|TRBD2
CASSLSSGRVYNEQFF
TGCGCCAGCAGTCTTTCTAGCGGGAGGGTCTACAATGAGCAGTTCTTC
>TRBV4-2|.|TRBJ2-1|.
CASSLNRDRYNEQFF
TGTGCCAGCAGCCTCAATCGTGACAGATACAATGAGCAGTTCTTC
>TRBV27|once|TRBJ1-2|.
CASSPNPPDRYGYTF
TGTGCCAGCAGTCCCAACCCGCCCGACCGCTATGGCTACACCTTC